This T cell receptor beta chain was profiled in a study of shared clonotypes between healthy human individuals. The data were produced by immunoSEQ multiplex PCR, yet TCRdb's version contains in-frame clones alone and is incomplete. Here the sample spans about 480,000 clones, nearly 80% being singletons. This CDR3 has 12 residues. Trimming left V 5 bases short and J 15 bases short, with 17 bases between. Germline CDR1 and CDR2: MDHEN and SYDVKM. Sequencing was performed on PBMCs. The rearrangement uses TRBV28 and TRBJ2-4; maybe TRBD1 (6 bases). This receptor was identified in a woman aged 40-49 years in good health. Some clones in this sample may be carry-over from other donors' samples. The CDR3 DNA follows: TGTGCCAGCAGTACACAGGGTACCATGGGGTACTTC. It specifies CASSTQGTMGYF.